The rows below give T cell receptor beta chains drawn from one sample of a study of cytomegalovirus exposure and HLA in healthy donors. Repertoires were generated with immunoSEQ multiplex PCR, while TCRdb's copy carries only in-frame clones and drops some. The data contain some 170,000 clones, about 96% of them seen just once; the ten biggest clones take up 0.8% to 1%. Sequencing was carried out using PBMCs. These receptor sequences come from a woman under 30 in good health and CMV-seronegative. CDR3s include the opening cysteine and the closing phenylalanine or tryptophan. The D gene is left open where the match is weak. Rows may omit the clone size; those that give it use once, few, many or a size class.

>TRBD1|TRBV5-1|TRBJ2-1|13|-
TGCGCCAGTGCCATCGGACAGGACAATGAGCAGTTCTTC
CASAIGQDNEQFF
>-|TRBV9|TRBJ1-3|17|-
TGTGCCAGCAGCGTATCCGCGAGCTCTGAAACTGGAAACACCATATATTTT
CASSVSASSETGNTIYF
>-|TRBV27|TRBJ2-7|14|-
TGTGCCAGCAGTTTTTCCCGGTTGGGGGCCGGGCAGTACTTC
CASSFSRLGAGQYF
>-|TRBV27|TRBJ2-3|15|-
TGTGCCAGCAGTTTAATCAGGGCCCGCACAGATACGCAGTATTTT
CASSLIRARTDTQYF
>-|TRBV5-3|TRBJ2-7|16|once
TGTGCCAGAAGCAGTCCGACTAGGAATCATTCCTACGAGCAGTACTTC
CARSSPTRNHSYEQYF
>-|TRBV6-1|TRBJ1-2|15|-
TGTGCCAGCAGTGATTACGCAGGGCCCGGCTATGGCTACACCTTC
CASSDYAGPGYGYTF
>-|TRBV1|TRBJ2-3|9|-
TGCACGAGGCATACTACGCAGTATTTT
CTRHTTQYF
>TRBD1|TRBV7-6|TRBJ1-1|15|-
TGTGCCAGCAGCTTGATACAGGGGGCCGGCACTGAAGCTTTCTTT
CASSLIQGAGTEAFF
>-|TRBV27|TRBJ1-1|11|-
TGTGCCAGTCTCGGCCGCGGGCCGGCTTTCTTT
CASLGRGPAFF
>-|TRBV29-1|TRBJ1-1|13|-
TGCAGCGCACCAAGGGGGGGGAACACTGAAGCTTTCTTT
CSAPRGGNTEAFF
>-|TRBV9|TRBJ2-3|15|-
TGTGCCAGCAGCGTAGCGTGGGGGGGGCGGGATACGCAGTATTTT
CASSVAWGGRDTQYF
>TRBD1|TRBV7-9|TRBJ2-1|16|-
TGTGCCAGCAGCTTAGAGGACAGGGGGCGTCAAAATGAGCAGTTCTTC
CASSLEDRGRQNEQFF
>-|TRBV19|TRBJ2-1|15|-
TGTGCCAGTAGTATGTGGGCGAGCATGGTTAATGAGCAGTTCTTC
CASSMWASMVNEQFF
>-|TRBV7-9|TRBJ2-7|15|-
TGTGCCAGCAGCCAAACCCCAGGGAACCTCTACGAGCAGTACTTC
CASSQTPGNLYEQYF
>TRBD1|TRBV9|TRBJ1-2|16|-
TGTGCCAGCAGCGTAGGCAGGGGGGATCCTAACTATGGCTACACCTTC
CASSVGRGDPNYGYTF
>TRBD1|TRBV18|TRBJ2-7|16|-
TGTGCCAGCAGAACCCCCGGGACAGGCCCTATCTACGAGCAGTACTTC
CASRTPGTGPIYEQYF
>TRBD2|TRBV4-3|TRBJ2-2|16|once
TGCGCCAGCAGCCCCGGGGCAGCGGGGGGGGGTGGGGAGCTGTTTTTT
CASSPGAAGGGGELFF
>-|TRBV9|TRBJ2-7|14|-
TGTGCCAGCAGCGTAGGGGGGGGCGGCTACGAGCAGTACTTC
CASSVGGGGYEQYF
>TRBD2|TRBV10-3|TRBJ2-5|12|-
TGTGCCATCAAACCCGGGGGGGAGACCCAGTACTTC
CAIKPGGETQYF